This T cell receptor (beta chain) was found in a study of T cell changes during pregnancy in multiple sclerosis. V lost 2 bases and J lost 6; bases outside the gene matches: 5. The CDR3 is 13 residues long. Germline values: CDR1 SGHRS, CDR2 YFSETQ. Here immunoSEQ multiplex PCR was the method, and the copy in TCRdb shows in-frame clones only, minus some. The data contain roughly 40,000 clones, roughly 93% of them singletons. The sample consisted of CD4+ T cells from peripheral blood mononuclear cells, taken after pregnancy. This chain connects TRBV5-1 to TRBJ2-7; TRBD1 aligns across 7 bases. The clonotype was recovered from a female donor with multiple sclerosis, enrolled in a pregnancy study. Here the CDR3 reads CASSLTGEGEQYF. The DNA for the CDR3 is TGCGCCAGCAGCTTAACAGGGGAAGGCGAGCAGTACTTC.